The 17 T cell receptor beta chains given below trace back to one sample, sequenced in a study of cytomegalovirus exposure and HLA in healthy donors. This PCR relied on a set of 60 Vbeta primers and 13 Jbeta primers. Some clones are missing from TCRdb's copy, which holds only in-frame ones; the method was immunoSEQ multiplex PCR. Here the sample table reports tens of thousands of clones. The sequencing input was PBMCs. These TCRs come from a man aged 35 to 55 in good health and CMV-seropositive.

J is TRBJ1-3 and V is TRBV7-6, with 9 bases matching TRBD1. The V segment lost 5 bases and the J segment 0 bases; nucleotides outside the gene matches: 11. Germline CDR1 reads SGHVS; CDR2 reads FNYEAQ. This CDR3 contains 18 residues. CDR3 bases: TGTGCCAGCAGCACCACCCCGACAGGGGGAGGCTCTGGAAACACCATATATTTT. Protein product: CASSTTPTGGGSGNTIYF.

The chain joins TRBV21-1 to TRBJ2-2; the table names TRBD1, a call not compared with the DNA. TRBV21-1 has pseudogene status. This CDR3 has 13 amino acids. In nucleotides, the CDR3 is TGTGCCAGCAACAAAACAGGGGCCGGGGAGCTGTTTTTT. Protein product: CASNKTGAGELFF.

V and J are TRBV19 and TRBJ2-1; 7 positions match TRBD2. Germline CDR1 reads LNHDA; CDR2 reads SQIVND (reference sequence). The CDR3 is 15 residues long. V gave up 1 base and J gave up 1 base; unmatched junction bases: 1. CDR3 coding DNA: TGTGCCAGTAGTATAGGCGGGAGATCCTACAATGAGCAGTTCTTC. It specifies CASSIGGRSYNEQFF. Full variable domain (missing parts from reference TRBV19 and TRBJ2-1): DGGITQSPKYLFRKEGQNVTLSCEQNLNHDAMYWYRQDPGQGLRLIYYSQIVNDFQKGDIAEGYSVSREKKESFPLTVTSAQKNPTAFYLCASSIGGRSYNEQFFGPGTRLTVL.

The rearrangement uses TRBV5-1 and TRBJ2-2; TRBD2 aligns across 11 bases. Unmatched junction bases numbered 3, after V lost 3 bases and J lost 2 bases. Germline V CDR1 and CDR2: SGHRS, YFSETQ. CDR3 length: 16 amino acids. CDR3 region: CASSWGLAANTGELFF. The DNA of the CDR3 is TGCGCCAGCAGCTGGGGACTAGCGGCTAACACCGGGGAGCTGTTTTTT.

The chain combines TRBV5-1 with TRBJ2-7; D gene uncertain. Germline lookup yields CDR1 SGHRS and CDR2 YFSETQ. Trimming pared 4 bases from V and 0 bases from J, leaving 8 bases between. The CDR3 has 13 amino acids. The CDR3 nucleotides are TGCGCCAGCAGCCAGGCAGTCTCCTACGAGCAGTACTTC. Its translation: CASSQAVSYEQYF.

As for this clone: The junction does not match germline at one end; this may be a read error. The V gene is TRBV6-5, the J gene TRBJ2-5, with TRBD1 matching 7 bases. The CDR3 has 14 residues. Per germline, CDR1 MNHEY and CDR2 SVGAGI. The CDR3 DNA reads as TGTGCCAGCAGTTTCGAAGGGGGCCAAGGGACCCAGTACTTC. This gives the protein CASSFEGGQGTQYF.

In DNA form, the CDR3 reads TGTGCCAGCAGCTTGGGGACAGGGCTCTACGAGCAGTACTTC. Encoded protein: CASSLGTGLYEQYF. The chain joins TRBV5-6 to TRBJ2-7, with 8 bases identical to TRBD1. From germline, CDR1 is SGHDT and CDR2 YYEEEE. J gave up 3 bases and V 0 bases, and 2 bases lay outside the gene matches. The CDR3 has 14 residues.

This chain uses TRBV9 with TRBJ1-1; a possible D gene is TRBD1 (5 bases). Germline V gene lookup returns CDR1 SGDLS and CDR2 YYNGEE. The germline V and J ends were trimmed by 3 bases and 1 base, with 16 bases remaining between them. This CDR3 region has 16 residues. The CDR3 loop is CASSGRGTARNTEAFF. The CDR3 nucleotides read TGTGCCAGCAGCGGGCGGGGGACGGCCAGGAACACTGAAGCTTTCTTT.

V gene TRBV5-6 combines with J gene TRBJ2-7, with TRBD2 matching 10 bases. V shed 2 bases, J shed 0 bases, and the junction held 2 bases outside the gene matches. The germline V gene has CDR1 SGHDT and CDR2 YYEEEE. The CDR3 spans 15 residues. The CDR3 spells CASSFLAGASYEQYF. The CDR3 DNA follows: TGTGCCAGCAGCTTTCTAGCGGGGGCCTCCTACGAGCAGTACTTC.

The chain combines TRBV30 with TRBJ1-2; 8 bases align to TRBD1. CDR1 and CDR2 (germline): GTSNPN, SVGIG (reference sequence). This CDR3 has 14 residues. V lost 3 bases and J lost 0; bases outside the gene matches: 3. The chain's CDR3 is CAWSEDRANYGYTF. The DNA for the CDR3 is TGTGCCTGGAGCGAGGACAGGGCTAACTATGGCTACACCTTC.

The CDR3 region has the DNA TGTGCCAGCAGAAAAAGGGGGCCAAATCAGCCCCAGCATTTT. Its protein is CASRKRGPNQPQHF. The chain employs TRBV6-5 and TRBJ1-5; 7 bases are a match to TRBD1. The CDR3 has 14 residues. V lost 6 bases to trimming and J lost 4 bases; unmatched junction nucleotides: 6. The V gene's germline CDR1 is MNHEY and CDR2 SVGAGI.

The rearrangement uses TRBV10-3 and TRBJ1-4, with D unresolved. The V gene's germline CDR1 is ENHRY and CDR2 SYGVKD. CDR3 size: 14 residues. Trimming removed 6 bases at V and 0 bases at J, with 8 bases between. CDR3 region: CAISRDTTNEKLFF. CDR3 DNA: TGTGCCATCAGCCGAGACACAACTAATGAAAAACTGTTTTTT.

The chain couples TRBV5-4 to TRBJ2-1; D is perhaps TRBD1 (7 bases). V was pared by 1 base and J by 0 bases, with 11 bases between. This CDR3 spans 16 amino acids. The germline V gene encodes CDR1 SGHNT and CDR2 YYREEE (reference sequence). This CDR3 reads CASSLSRGASYNEQFF. DNA of the CDR3: TGTGCCAGCAGCTTGAGCAGGGGGGCCTCCTACAATGAGCAGTTCTTC.

DNA of the CDR3: TGTGCCAGTAGTAAATTGGGGACAGGGGCCGATGAGCAGTTCTTC. Protein: CASSKLGTGADEQFF. The rearrangement joins TRBV19 to TRBJ2-1, with TRBD1 matching 10 bases. CDR1 is LNHDA, CDR2 SQIVND, per germline (reference sequence). This CDR3 comprises 15 residues. Unmatched junction bases numbered 8, after V lost 4 bases and J lost 8 bases.

CDR3 in amino acids: CASNRDSYEQYF. In DNA form, the CDR3 reads TGTGCCAGCAATCGGGACAGCTACGAGCAGTACTTC. This chain uses TRBV25-1 with TRBJ2-7; 7 nucleotides line up with TRBD1. The germline V gene has CDR1 MGHDK and CDR2 SYGVNS. V lost 7 bases and J lost 3; bases outside the gene matches: 3. The CDR3 length is 12 residues.

CDR3: CASSPGGAAESNEQFF. CDR3 DNA sequence: TGTGCCAGCAGCCCCGGGGGGGCGGCGGAAAGCAATGAGCAGTTCTTC. J is TRBJ2-1 and V is TRBV13, with 8 bases matching TRBD2. The CDR3 spans 16 residues. Germline V gives CDR1 PRHDT, CDR2 FYEKMQ (reference sequence). With 5 bases clipped from V and 6 bases from J, the junction kept 12 bases outside the gene matches. Using reference TRBV13 and TRBJ2-1 for the parts outside the CDR3, the full variable domain is AAGVIQSPRHLIKEKRETATLKCYPIPRHDTVYWYQQGPGQDPQFLISFYEKMQSDKGSIPDRFSAQQFSDYHSELNMSSLELGDSALYFCASSPGGAAESNEQFFGPGTRLTVL.

This chain joins TRBV4-2 and TRBJ2-5; TRBD2 matches at 10 bases. Germline assignment: CDR1 LGHNA and CDR2 YNFKEQ. The CDR3 spans 13 residues. The V and J ends lost 8 bases and 3 bases, in that order; junction bases with no gene match: 3. The CDR3 region has the DNA TGTGCCAGCCGAACTAGCGGGGAAGAGACCCAGTACTTC. It specifies CASRTSGEETQYF.